The TCR beta chain described here comes from a study of blood T cell repertoires in COVID-19. Produced via immunoSEQ multiplex PCR; TCRdb's table is partial and in-frame only. The sample contains some 170,000 clones, about 83% of which appear only once. V gave up 4 bases and J gave up 6 bases; unmatched junction bases: 11. Germline lookup yields CDR1 LNHDA and CDR2 SQIVND (reference sequence). The CDR3 totals 15 residues. Source material: peripheral blood. The clonotype comes from a woman between 65 and 79 years old with COVID-19, enrolled during active disease. The rearrangement links TRBV19 to TRBJ2-7; TRBD1 matches at 8 bases. The DNA of the CDR3 is TGTGCCAGTAGTAGAGGACAGGGAATCCCAGGCGAGCAGTACTTC. It encodes CASSRGQGIPGEQYF.